This T cell receptor beta chain derives from a study of Ad26.COV2.S vaccination and SARS-CoV-2 variants. Across the whole study: The donor was enrolled in the Ad26.COV2.S arm of the COV1001 trial. Study-wide findings and caveats: Across vaccine and placebo recipients, the breadth of non-spike TCRs was similar.

Treatment noted: around 19 received Ad26.COV2.S at low or high dose, single or two shots; about five received placebo; per-sample allocation not given. It was on day 63 after the first vaccine or placebo injection that samples were taken. Vaccine was an Ad26 vector expressing Wuhan-strain SARS-CoV-2 spike. TCRdb's table, derived via immunoSEQ multiplex PCR, lists solely in-frame clones and lacks some. The table includes 400,000 to 450,000 clones, less than 95% detected once. On this clone itself: The antigen is undetermined.

The length of the CDR3 is 14 residues. Germline values: CDR1 SGHVS, CDR2 FQNEAQ. Trimming cost V 7 bases and J 1 base; bases outside gene matches: 6. This sequence originates from a person between 18 and 60 years old who received the Ad26.COV2.S COVID-19 vaccine or a placebo. Specimen: peripheral blood, collected in a trial of Ad26.COV2.S vaccine versus placebo. The rearrangement links TRBV7-8 to TRBJ2-7; 8 nucleotides align to TRBD2. The CDR3: CASIGGLVSYEQYF. CDR3 coding DNA: TGTGCCAGCATCGGGGGACTAGTGTCCTACGAGCAGTACTTC.